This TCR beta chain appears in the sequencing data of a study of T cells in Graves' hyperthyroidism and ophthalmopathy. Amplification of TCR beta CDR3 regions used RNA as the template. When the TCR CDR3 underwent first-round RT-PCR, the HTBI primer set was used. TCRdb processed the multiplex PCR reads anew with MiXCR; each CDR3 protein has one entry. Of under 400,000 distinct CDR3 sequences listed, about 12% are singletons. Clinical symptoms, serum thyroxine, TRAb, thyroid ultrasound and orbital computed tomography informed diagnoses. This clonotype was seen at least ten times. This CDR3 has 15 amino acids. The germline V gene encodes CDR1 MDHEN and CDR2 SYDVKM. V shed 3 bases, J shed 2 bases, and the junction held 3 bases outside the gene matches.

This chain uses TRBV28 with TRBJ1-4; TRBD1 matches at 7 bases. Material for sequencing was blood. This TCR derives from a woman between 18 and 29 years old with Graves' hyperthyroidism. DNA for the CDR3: TGTGCCAGCAGTTTCCTAGGGGGCACTAATGAAAAACTGTTTTTT. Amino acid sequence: CASSFLGGTNEKLFF.